The present TCR beta chain was sequenced within a study of CD8 T cells in ankylosing spondylitis. With respect to this clonotype: Its cognate antigen is unknown.

A quantitative 5'-RACE method, one with molecular barcodes, was used to make TCR beta libraries. TCRdb reprocessed the 5' RACE reads via MiXCR and lists one record per CDR3 protein. The sample consists of a few hundred thousand distinct CDR3 sequences, about a sixth of them appearing once. Findings and caveats of the study: CD8+ by phenotype, disease-linked clones were relatively rare in peripheral blood. Ankylosing spondylitis blood seemed to carry a telltale TCR beta motif made of about 8 highly homologous variants. Reportedly, matched ankylosing spondylitis synovial fluid was significantly enriched for disease-linked clones.

The TCR was taken from a male donor with ankylosing spondylitis or in good health (not recorded which). The sequenced sample was blood, either unsorted or a sorted T cell fraction (not recorded which).

The CDR3 DNA sequence: TGTGCCAGCAGTTCCCCAGTGGGACTCCCGGGGAATGAGCAGTTCTTC. Translating it yields CASSSPVGLPGNEQFF. The chain carries TRBV12-3 or TRBV12-4 and TRBJ2-1, with D perhaps matching TRBD2 (6 bases). CDR3 length: 16 amino acids. V lost 4 bases and J lost 7, with 20 bases in between.